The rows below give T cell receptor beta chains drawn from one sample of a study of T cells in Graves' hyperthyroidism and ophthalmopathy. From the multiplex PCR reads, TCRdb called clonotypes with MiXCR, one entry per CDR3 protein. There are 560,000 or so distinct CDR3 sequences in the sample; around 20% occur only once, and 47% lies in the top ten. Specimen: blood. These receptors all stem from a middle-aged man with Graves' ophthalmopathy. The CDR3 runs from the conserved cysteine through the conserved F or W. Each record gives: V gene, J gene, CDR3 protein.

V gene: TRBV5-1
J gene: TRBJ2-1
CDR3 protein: CASSLRPGPWEEQFF

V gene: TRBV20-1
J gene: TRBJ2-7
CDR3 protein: CSARPSVGYEQYF

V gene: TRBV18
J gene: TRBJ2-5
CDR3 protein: CASSPGAEETQYF

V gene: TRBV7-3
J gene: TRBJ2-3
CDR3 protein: CASSFGSSTDTQYF

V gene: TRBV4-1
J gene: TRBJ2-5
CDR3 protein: CASSQGSGTQETQYF

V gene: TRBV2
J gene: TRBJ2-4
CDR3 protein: CASSGDRGDIQYF

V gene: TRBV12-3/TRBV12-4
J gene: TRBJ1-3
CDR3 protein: CASSLLGSPGNTIYF

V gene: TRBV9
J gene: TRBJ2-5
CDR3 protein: CASSPRTGAQETQYF

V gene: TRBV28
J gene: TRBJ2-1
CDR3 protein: CASSTFIGTSGTPEQFF

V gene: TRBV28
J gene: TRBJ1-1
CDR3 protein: CASSDGTGLLTEAFF

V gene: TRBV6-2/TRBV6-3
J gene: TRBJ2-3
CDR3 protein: CASSATQLSTDTQYF

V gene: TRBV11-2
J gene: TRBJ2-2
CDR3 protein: CASSFDSGELFF

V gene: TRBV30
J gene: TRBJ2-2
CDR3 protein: CAWVSGQNTGELFF

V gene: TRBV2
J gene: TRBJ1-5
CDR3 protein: CASRALSTGGSNQPQHF

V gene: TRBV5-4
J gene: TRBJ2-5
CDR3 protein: CASSPGLAGVETQYF

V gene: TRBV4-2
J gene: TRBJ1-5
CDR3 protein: CASSQEQYSNQPQHF

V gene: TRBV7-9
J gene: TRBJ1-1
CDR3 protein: CASSLRGMRNTEAFF

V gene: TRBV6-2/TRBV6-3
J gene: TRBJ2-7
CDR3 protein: CASSSPRNSYEQYF

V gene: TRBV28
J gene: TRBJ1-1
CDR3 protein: CASTGAYPSTEAFF

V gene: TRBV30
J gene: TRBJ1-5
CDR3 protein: CAWQRGGGNQPQHF

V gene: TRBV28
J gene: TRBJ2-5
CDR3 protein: CASSSTGVPEETQYF

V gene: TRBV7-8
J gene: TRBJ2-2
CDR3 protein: CASSISNTGELFF

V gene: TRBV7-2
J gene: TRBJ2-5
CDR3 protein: CASSPGTSGRGETQYF

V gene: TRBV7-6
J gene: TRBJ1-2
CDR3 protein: CASSLARTGEGYTF

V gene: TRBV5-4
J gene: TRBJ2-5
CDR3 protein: CASSLAGEGQTQYF

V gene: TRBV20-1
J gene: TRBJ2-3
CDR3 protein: CSASRGGRFFDTQYF

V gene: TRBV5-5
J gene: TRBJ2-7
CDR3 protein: CASRISGSSYEQYF

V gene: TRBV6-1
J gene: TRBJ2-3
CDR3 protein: CASFLAHPTDTQYF

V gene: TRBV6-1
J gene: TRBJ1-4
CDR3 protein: CASTRQGDSNEKLFF

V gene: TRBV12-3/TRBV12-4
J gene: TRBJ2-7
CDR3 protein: CASSWGHTYEQYF

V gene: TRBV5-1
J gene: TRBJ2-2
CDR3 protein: CASGGNTGELFF

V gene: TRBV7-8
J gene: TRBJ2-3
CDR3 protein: CASSPLLAVIDTQYF

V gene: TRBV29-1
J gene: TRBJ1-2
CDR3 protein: CSVVEGYGYTF

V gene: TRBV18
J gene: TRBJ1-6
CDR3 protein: CASSPSLMDRGNSPLHF

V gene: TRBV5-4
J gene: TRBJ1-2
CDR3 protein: CASSLGGQGGYTF

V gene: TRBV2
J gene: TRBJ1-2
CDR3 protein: CASNHGGPHMGGYTF